Listed here are 10 T cell receptor beta chains from one sample, sequenced in a study of CD8 T cells in Susac syndrome. Roughly 0.45 to 1 ug RNA was reverse transcribed with random hexamers. TCRdb reanalysed the immunoSEQ multiplex PCR reads using MiXCR and keeps one entry per CDR3 protein. The sample carries some 100,000 distinct CDR3 sequences, just under 95% recorded once. The source material was CD4+ T cells from PBMCs. These receptors all come from a human donor with multiple sclerosis.

The chain combines TRBV5-6 with TRBJ2-7; TRBD1 aligns across 8 bases. The CDR3 consists of 16 residues. Germline CDR1 and CDR2: SGHDT and YYEEEE. V shed 4 bases, J shed 0 bases, and the junction held 9 bases outside the gene matches. The DNA of the CDR3 is TGTGCCAGCAGCGGACTCGGACAGGGTGACTCCTACGAGCAGTACTTC. As protein: CASSGLGQGDSYEQYF.

The chain recombines TRBV6-6 with TRBJ2-3, with 15 bases matching TRBD2. Losses at the gene ends were 8 bases for V and 6 bases for J; bases not matched to a gene: 0. Germline V gives CDR1 MNHNY, CDR2 SVGAGI (reference sequence). The CDR3 loop spans 13 amino acids. CDR3 DNA: TGTGCCAGCGGACTAGCGGGGGGGGATACGCAGTATTTT. It translates to CASGLAGGDTQYF.

This chain connects TRBV9 to TRBJ2-7; D ambiguous. CDR3 length: 13 amino acids. V was cut by 0 bases and J by 2 bases, with 6 bases left in between. Germline V lookup: CDR1 SGDLS, CDR2 YYNGEE. The CDR3 nucleotides read TGTGCCAGCAGCGTAGCTCCCCCCTACGAGCAGTACTTC. It specifies CASSVAPPYEQYF.

V gene TRBV12-3 or TRBV12-4 combines with J gene TRBJ1-5; perhaps TRBD1 as D (5 bases). Trimming took off 6 bases at V and 3 bases at J, with 15 bases between the two ends. The CDR3 has 15 amino acids. The CDR3 reads CASSPAGTPNQPQHF. The CDR3, as DNA: TGTGCCAGCAGCCCCGCAGGGACCCCCAATCAGCCCCAGCATTTT.

The chain links TRBV6-4 to TRBJ1-1, with D possibly being TRBD1 (5 bases). The V and J ends lost 4 bases and 1 base respectively, with 10 bases between them. The CDR3 consists of 14 residues. Germline CDR1 reads MRHNA; CDR2 reads SNTAGT. CDR3 loop: CASSATQGNTEAFF. CDR3 sequence (DNA): TGTGCCAGCAGTGCCACCCAGGGGAACACTGAAGCTTTCTTT.

The chain is built from TRBV30 and TRBJ1-2; D gene unclear. Trimming took 0 bases from V and 8 from J, leaving 7 bases between them. Germline CDR1 is GTSNPN and CDR2 is SVGIG (reference sequence). The CDR3 contains 11 residues. DNA for the CDR3: TGTGCCTGGAGTGTACGAAGGGGCTACACCTTC. Its translation is CAWSVRRGYTF.

V usage is TRBV5-1 and J usage is TRBJ1-2; D is unresolved. Germline CDR1 is SGHRS and CDR2 is YFSETQ. CDR3 length: 15 amino acids. V lost 0 bases and J 0 bases, leaving 9 bases between the germline ends. CDR3 in DNA: TGCGCCAGCAGCTTGGATGGTACCTCTAACTATGGCTACACCTTC. Its protein product is CASSLDGTSNYGYTF.

This clonotype was observed once. The chain employs TRBV20-1 and TRBJ1-2; D is possibly TRBD1 (6 bases). V lost 6 bases and J 6 bases, leaving 17 bases between the germline ends. Germline CDR1 reads DFQATT; CDR2 reads SNEGSKA (reference sequence). This CDR3 region has 13 residues. CDR3 residues: CSALVGTPHGYTF. CDR3 DNA sequence: TGCAGTGCCCTGGTTGGGACACCGCATGGCTACACCTTC.

The V gene is TRBV6-6, the J gene TRBJ1-3; TRBD1 aligns across 8 bases. This CDR3 has 16 residues. The germline V gene has CDR1 MNHNY and CDR2 SVGAGI (reference sequence). V was pared by 2 bases and J by 5 bases, with 8 bases of the junction left unmatched. The CDR3 loop is CASSYDGQGHRNTIYF. The CDR3, as DNA: TGTGCCAGCAGTTACGACGGACAGGGTCATCGAAACACCATATATTTT.

The rearrangement joins TRBV5-5 to TRBJ2-5, with TRBD2 as a possible D gene (5 bases). V shed 3 bases and J shed 5 bases, with 17 bases lying between them. In germline, CDR1 is SGHKS, CDR2 YYEKEE (reference sequence). The CDR3 consists of 15 residues. CDR3 in DNA: TGTGCCAGCAGCTCCACGGGGTCGGGCTGGGAGACCCAGTACTTC. Its protein is CASSSTGSGWETQYF. The full variable domain, its missing parts supplied by reference TRBV5-5 and TRBJ2-5, is DAGVTQSPTHLIKTRGQQVTLRCSPISGHKSVSWYQQVLGQGPQFIFQYYEKEERGRGNFPDRFSARQFPNYSSELNVNALLLGDSALYLCASSSTGSGWETQYFGPGTRLLVL.